The clone carrying this T cell receptor (beta chain) was seen a few times. Its antigen is not identified. This entry is derived from a study of STAT3 mutations in large granular lymphocyte leukemia. Study overall: More than 30% of treated T-LGLL patients showed hematologic response to immunosuppression. Study-level points and caveats: At least one immunodominant TCR beta clonotype appeared in every T-cell large granular lymphocyte leukemia patient. In about 30% of the 18 patients, new TCR clonotypes emerged after therapy. Clonal expansion was inferred from samples taken at other timepoints.

TCRbeta libraries averaged about 40,773 productive templates per sample. TCRdb's table, derived via immunoSEQ multiplex PCR, lists solely in-frame clones and lacks some. The sample has thousands of clones, roughly two fifths seen once; the top ten hold 80% to 90%. This CDR3 has 11 residues. V lost 4 bases and J 3 bases, leaving 5 bases between the germline ends. CDR1 SQVTM and CDR2 ANQGSEA come from the germline V gene. Sequencing used peripheral blood mononuclear cells. The origin of this receptor is a man aged 60 to 75 with T-cell large granular lymphocyte leukemia. Some clones in this sample may be carry-over from other donors' samples. The gene calls are TRBV29-1 and TRBJ2-3; D unresolved. CDR3 nucleotides: TGCAGCGTTGCTGATACAGATACGCAGTATTTT. Its protein is CSVADTDTQYF.